Below, 6 T cell receptor beta chains from the same sample are listed, as sequenced in a study of human T cells and chemical hapten exposure. TCRdb re-derived calls from the RACE reads in MiXCR, one entry per CDR3 protein. This table holds 140,000 or so distinct CDR3 sequences, roughly 10% found once. This sample's time point: patch test 2, 6 weeks after DPC sensitization. This sample's treatment: therapeutic diphenylcyclopropenone sensitization with weekly scalp DPC. The specimen comprised whole blood, sampled in connection with sensitization to the hapten diphenylcyclopropenone (DPC). The source of these receptors is a woman aged 50 to 60 with alopecia areata. Some clones in this sample may be carry-over from other donors' samples.

The chain links TRBV12-3 or TRBV12-4 to TRBJ2-7; tentatively, D is TRBD2 (5 bases). Trimming took off 3 bases at V and 4 bases at J, with 7 bases between the two ends. There are 12 residues in the CDR3. The CDR3 spells CASSFSGYEQYF. Written as DNA, the CDR3 is TGTGCCAGCAGTTTCTCGGGGTACGAGCAGTACTTC.

This clonotype was seen a few times. The chain links TRBV29-1 to TRBJ2-5, with D unresolved. V shed 3 bases and J shed 5 bases, with 13 bases lying between them. The CDR3 has 13 amino acids. Per the germline V gene, CDR1 is SQVTM and CDR2 is ANQGSEA. The CDR3 DNA follows: TGCAGCGTTGATTTGGCAGCCGGGGAGACCCAGTACTTC. This translates into CSVDLAAGETQYF.

The table lists this clonotype with many counts. The V and J genes are TRBV5-5 and TRBJ1-1; TRBD1 might be the D (6 bases). Germline V gene sequence: CDR1 SGHKS, CDR2 YYEKEE (reference sequence). The length of the CDR3 is 13 residues. V was shortened by 0 bases and J by 5 bases, with 8 bases between the two germline ends. As DNA, the CDR3 is TGTGCCAGCAGCTTGGGGGGGCGGACTGAAGCTTTCTTT. Translated, it gives CASSLGGRTEAFF.

A note on this clonotype: A much larger clone lies one base from this, so it may be a read error. It is likely a read error, because the conserved phenylalanine at the end of the CDR3 is missing. The V and J genes are TRBV7-9 and TRBJ1-4; D is unresolved. V was clipped by 1 base and J by 7 bases, with 4 bases between them. Per germline, CDR1 SEHNR and CDR2 FQNEAQ (reference sequence). The CDR3 has 12 amino acids. In DNA form, the CDR3 reads TGTGCCAGCAGCTTAGTGGGTGAAAAACTGTTTTCT. Protein: CASSLVGEKLFS.

V is TRBV20-1 and J is TRBJ1-2; D uncertain. From germline, CDR1 is DFQATT and CDR2 SNEGSKA (reference sequence). Between the trimmed V and J ends, which lost 1 base and 3 bases, there was a span of 9 bases. There are 13 residues in the CDR3. In DNA, the CDR3 is TGCAGTGCTAGAGGGACCCAAGACTATGGCTACACCTTC. Translated, it gives CSARGTQDYGYTF.

CDR3 protein: CASRLLAGNYEQYF. The DNA for the CDR3 is TGTGCCAGCAGACTACTAGCGGGAAACTACGAGCAGTACTTC. The chain combines TRBV6-6 with TRBJ2-7; 10 nucleotides line up with TRBD2. The length of the CDR3 is 14 residues. CDR1 is MNHNY, CDR2 SVGAGI, per germline (reference sequence). With 6 bases clipped from V and 3 bases from J, the junction kept 5 bases outside the gene matches.